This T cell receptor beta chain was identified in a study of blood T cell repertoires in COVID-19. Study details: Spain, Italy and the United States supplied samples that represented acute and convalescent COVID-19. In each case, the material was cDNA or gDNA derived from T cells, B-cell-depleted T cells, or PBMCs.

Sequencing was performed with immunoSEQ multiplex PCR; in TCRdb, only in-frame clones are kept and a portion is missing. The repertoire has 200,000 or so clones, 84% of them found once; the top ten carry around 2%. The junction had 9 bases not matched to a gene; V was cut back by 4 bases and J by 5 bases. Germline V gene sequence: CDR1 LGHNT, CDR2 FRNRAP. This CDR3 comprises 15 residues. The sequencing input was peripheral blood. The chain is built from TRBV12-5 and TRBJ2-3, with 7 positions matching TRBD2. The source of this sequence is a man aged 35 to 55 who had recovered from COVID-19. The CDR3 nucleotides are TGTGCTAGTGGTTCCCTCGGCGGGAGACAAGATACGCAGTATTTT. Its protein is CASGSLGGRQDTQYF. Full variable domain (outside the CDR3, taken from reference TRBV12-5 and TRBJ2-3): DARVTQTPRHKVTEMGQEVTMRCQPILGHNTVFWYRQTMMQGLELLAYFRNRAPLDDSGMPKDRFSAEMPDATLATLKIQPSEPRDSAVYFCASGSLGGRQDTQYFGPGTRLTVL.